This record covers a single T cell receptor (beta chain). The antigen is undetermined. This entry comes from a study of T cell responses to AZD1222 COVID-19 vaccine. Germline V gene lookup returns CDR1 SGHNT and CDR2 YENEEA. The CDR3 runs to 16 residues. V lost 2 bases and J lost 5, with 17 bases in between. Clones were sequenced by immunoSEQ multiplex PCR, and TCRdb holds only the in-frame ones, with some missing. The sample yields around 100,000 clones, approximately 90% seen once. The study, taken as a whole, reports: Two AZD1222 administrations were followed by greater Spike-specific TCR breadth and depth.

The TCR was taken from an adult in good health. The rearrangement uses TRBV11-3 and TRBJ2-3; D unclear. Here the sequenced sample was peripheral blood, taken on day 0 of AZD1222 vaccination. The CDR3 DNA reads as TGTGCCAGCAGCTTAACGCGCAATCTCAAGGGAGATACGCAGTATTTT. Its translation is CASSLTRNLKGDTQYF.